What follows is one TCR beta chain and its context. The source of the sample is a study of blood T cells in healthy people across ages. About the research overall: About one barcoded beta molecule per two T cells came from capture by template switching.

Alongside a J-beta primer mix, a sample-barcoded 5' primer served in a second PCR lasting roughly 7 to 12 cycles. CDR3-containing paired-end reads numbering at least 2.5 million came from each sample. TCRdb reprocessed the 5' RACE reads via MiXCR and lists one record per CDR3 protein. The sample consists of around 1,800,000 distinct CDR3 sequences, roughly two fifths of them appearing once. Germline CDR1 reads KGHDR; CDR2 reads SFDVKD. V was pared by 4 bases and J by 11 bases, with 12 bases of the junction left unmatched. The CDR3 has 14 amino acids. The origin of this receptor is a human donor in good health. Specimen: blood. V and J are TRBV24-1 and TRBJ2-5; 7 positions agree with TRBD2. The CDR3 DNA sequence: TGTGCCACCAGTGACGGGGGGATCGGATGGGAGCAGTACTTC. Protein sequence: CATSDGGIGWEQYF.